These 6 T cell receptor beta chains originate from one sample sequenced in a study of blood T cell repertoires in COVID-19. The protocol was immunoSEQ multiplex PCR, while the TCRdb copy is restricted to in-frame clones and leaves out a portion. The sample consists of 250,000 to 300,000 clones, around 82% of them appearing once. Sequencing input: peripheral blood. The receptors derive from a man at least 80 years old with acute or convalescent COVID-19.

The CDR3 loop is CASSLDRGLPGELFF. CDR3 nucleotides: TGTGCCAGCAGCTTGGACAGGGGACTCCCCGGGGAGCTGTTTTTT. The chain recombines TRBV5-6 with TRBJ2-2, with TRBD1 as a possible D gene (7 bases). The germline V gene has CDR1 SGHDT and CDR2 YYEEEE. The ends were cut back, 0 bases at V and 6 bases at J, with 12 bases in the middle. This CDR3 has 15 amino acids.

V usage is TRBV6-6 and J usage is TRBJ2-3; possibly TRBD2 for D (5 bases). The germline V gene encodes CDR1 MNHNY and CDR2 SVGAGI (reference sequence). CDR3 length equals 13 residues. V gave up 5 bases and J gave up 2 bases, with 8 bases separating them. The CDR3 nucleotides read TGTGCCAGCAGTACGGGGAACACAGATACGCAGTATTTT. Residues: CASSTGNTDTQYF.

The chain uses TRBV7-8 and TRBJ1-3, with 7 bases that match TRBD1. The CDR3 extends over 15 amino acids. J was trimmed by 4 bases and V by 4 bases; bases with no gene match: 7. The germline gives CDR1 SGHVS, CDR2 FQNEAQ. The CDR3 bases are TGTGCCAGCAGCTCCGATGGGACAGCCGGAAACACCATATATTTT. This gives the protein CASSSDGTAGNTIYF.

The V call is TRBV5-6, the J call TRBJ2-5; D remains ambiguous. Trimming cost V 4 bases and J 1 base, with 14 bases left between them. Germline V gene sequence: CDR1 SGHDT, CDR2 YYEEEE. This CDR3 comprises 15 residues. CDR3 sequence (DNA): TGTGCCAGCAGCCCCATCGGCGGAATCCAAGAGACCCAGTACTTC. It is translated as CASSPIGGIQETQYF.

V and J are TRBV6-5 and TRBJ2-3; weak D call: TRBD2 (5 bases). CDR1 is MNHEY, CDR2 SVGAGI, per germline. The CDR3 runs to 14 residues. V was shortened by 6 bases and J by 0 bases, with 10 bases between the two germline ends. CDR3: CASRNGESTDTQYF. For the CDR3, the DNA is TGTGCCAGCAGGAACGGGGAGAGCACAGATACGCAGTATTTT.

The chain combines TRBV4-1 with TRBJ2-7; maybe TRBD1 (7 bases). Germline assignment: CDR1 MGHRA and CDR2 YSYEKL. Trimming cost V 1 base and J 4 bases, with 11 bases left between them. The CDR3 has 14 residues. The CDR3 sequence: CASSQVAGGYEQYF. The CDR3 region has the DNA TGCGCCAGCAGCCAAGTTGCAGGGGGGTACGAGCAGTACTTC.